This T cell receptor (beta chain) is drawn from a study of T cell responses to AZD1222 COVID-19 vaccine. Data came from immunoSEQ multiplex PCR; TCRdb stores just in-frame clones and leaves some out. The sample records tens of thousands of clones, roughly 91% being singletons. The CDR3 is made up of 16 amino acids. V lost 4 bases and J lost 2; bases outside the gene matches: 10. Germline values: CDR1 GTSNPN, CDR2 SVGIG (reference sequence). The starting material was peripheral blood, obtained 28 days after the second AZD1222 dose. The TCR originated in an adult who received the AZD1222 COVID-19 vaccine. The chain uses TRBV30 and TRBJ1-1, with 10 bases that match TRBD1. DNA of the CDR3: TGTGCCTGGAACGGACAGGGGGGAGGGATAAACACTGAAGCTTTCTTT. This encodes CAWNGQGGGINTEAFF.